This paragraph reports one TCR beta chain. The antigen remains unidentified. Preparation methods for the bulk TCR libraries were those previously described, with listed TCR primers. One entry per CDR3 protein results from TCRdb running MiXCR on the PCR reads. The data contain 460,000 or so distinct CDR3 sequences, about a fifth of them singletons. Naive CD8 libraries were made from about 20,000 to 1,000,000 sorted cells, and they used 10%, 30% or 50% RNA. In the sort, naive CD8 T cells were defined as CD8+CD4-CCR7+CD45RA+. These data come from a study of molecular identifiers for immune sequencing clone quantification. Germline V CDR1 and CDR2: SGHAT, FQNNGV. This CDR3 is 17 amino acids long. Trimming cost V 6 bases and J 7 bases; bases outside gene matches: 17. General study findings and limits: Clones that exceeded 20 RNA copies held over 98% of effector molecules, yet under 1% in naive cells.

This receptor was taken from a human donor in good health. Some libraries in this study had Jurkat cell RNA spiked in. Material for sequencing was naive CD8+ T cells from blood, with Jurkat cell RNA spiked in. The sample's subset: FACS-sorted CD8+CD4-CCR7+CD45RA+ naive T cells. The rearrangement joins TRBV11-2 to TRBJ2-5, with 10 bases fitting TRBD2. The CDR3 loop reads CASSAHSGAGGMVTQYF. The CDR3 DNA is TGTGCCAGCAGTGCTCACTCCGGAGCGGGGGGGATGGTGACCCAGTACTTC.